One sample yielded the 29 T cell receptor beta chains listed below, sequenced in a study of OX40 agonist ivuxolimab in advanced cancers. Repertoires were generated with immunoSEQ multiplex PCR, while TCRdb's copy carries only in-frame clones and drops some. This sample has approximately 82,000 clones, with 92% found just once. The material was CD4+ or CD8+ T cells sorted from blood, obtained in a trial of the OX40 agonist ivuxolimab. Receptor source: an adult with an advanced solid tumor such as melanoma, head and neck, liver or kidney cancer.

The chain couples TRBV9 to TRBJ1-2, with 9 bases identical to TRBD1. V was pared by 0 bases and J by 5 bases, with 5 bases of the junction left unmatched. The CDR3 covers 15 residues. Germline CDR1 SGDLS, CDR2 YYNGEE. The CDR3 region has the DNA TGTGCCAGCAGCGTAGACAGGGGGCGAGGGTATGGCTACACCTTC. Its protein product is CASSVDRGRGYGYTF.

This chain links TRBV5-1 with TRBJ2-7, with D tentatively TRBD2 (5 bases). Germline CDR1 is SGHRS and CDR2 is YFSETQ. V was cut by 1 base and J by 6 bases, with 17 bases left in between. The length of the CDR3 is 15 residues. As DNA, the CDR3 is TGCGCCAGCAGCTTGCAGGCGTCTAGCTTAGCCGAGCAGTACTTC. Protein: CASSLQASSLAEQYF.

This chain joins TRBV2 and TRBJ2-4; D call uncertain. V lost 3 bases and J lost 0, with 12 bases in between. CDR1 is SNHLY, CDR2 FYNNEI, per germline. The CDR3 is 16 residues long. Here the CDR3 reads CASSDLEILAKNIQYF. DNA of the CDR3: TGTGCCAGCAGTGACTTGGAAATACTAGCCAAAAACATTCAGTACTTC.

This clone was detected once. V gene TRBV5-4 combines with J gene TRBJ2-1; 7 bases are a match to TRBD1. CDR3 length equals 18 residues. CDR1 is SGHNT and CDR2 is YYREEE in the germline V gene (reference sequence). Trimming removed 5 bases from V and 2 bases from J; junction bases left unmatched: 16. CDR3 loop: CASSFALTDRVAYNEQFF. The DNA for the CDR3 is TGTGCCAGCAGTTTCGCCCTTACAGACAGGGTAGCCTACAATGAGCAGTTCTTC.

There are a few counts of this clone. This chain connects TRBV30 to TRBJ2-7, with D tentatively TRBD1 or TRBD2 (5 bases each). Germline CDR1 reads GTSNPN; CDR2 reads SVGIG (reference sequence). The V end was cut by 0 bases, the J end by 6 bases, with 9 bases between. The CDR3 consists of 12 residues. The CDR3 DNA follows: TGTGCCTGGAGTGTGGGGGTATTCGAGCAGTACTTC. As protein: CAWSVGVFEQYF.

The chain has TRBV11-2 and TRBJ2-3; D gene uncertain. V was cut by 6 bases and J by 2 bases, with 6 bases left in between. CDR3 length: 12 amino acids. In germline, CDR1 is SGHAT, CDR2 FQNNGV. The CDR3 is CASSQTTDTQYF. In DNA, the CDR3 is TGTGCCAGCAGTCAAACCACAGATACGCAGTATTTT.

The gene calls are TRBV7-9 and TRBJ1-2; 9 positions match TRBD1. After removal of 5 bases from V and 8 bases from J, the junction contained 9 bases not matched to a gene. The CDR3 is 14 residues long. Germline CDR1 SEHNR, CDR2 FQNEAQ (reference sequence). CDR3 coding DNA: TGTGCCAGCAGCCCGACAGGGGGACCGCGGGGCTACACCTTC. Protein: CASSPTGGPRGYTF.

The chain employs TRBV7-8 and TRBJ1-5; a possible D gene is TRBD1 (5 bases). This CDR3 contains 16 residues. The V gene lost 5 bases and the J gene lost 5 bases, with 19 bases spanning the gap. Germline lookup yields CDR1 SGHVS and CDR2 FQNEAQ. As DNA, the CDR3 is TGTGCCAGCAGCGCGGGTTTCCGGCAGGGTTATCAGCCCCAGCATTTT. Translated, it gives CASSAGFRQGYQPQHF.

As for this clone: The junction and the germline gene differ at one end; a read error may be behind it. This chain joins TRBV7-7 and TRBJ1-1, with D hard to call. There are 15 residues in the CDR3. From germline, CDR1 is SSHAT and CDR2 FNYEAQ (reference sequence). The CDR3 DNA is TGTGCTAGCAGCTTTCCCCGGGGTATGAACACTGAAGCTTTCTTT. This gives the protein CASSFPRGMNTEAFF.

The J gene is TRBJ2-1, the V gene TRBV6-5, with D maybe TRBD2 (6 bases). V lost 7 bases and J lost 2, with 12 bases in between. Germline V gene lookup returns CDR1 MNHEY and CDR2 SVGAGI. CDR3 size: 14 residues. This CDR3 reads CASNEAGPYNEQFF. In nucleotides, the CDR3 is TGTGCCAGCAATGAGGCGGGGCCCTACAATGAGCAGTTCTTC.

The CDR3: CASSLSRLVEAFF. The CDR3 DNA reads TGTGCCAGCAGCTTAAGCAGGCTTGTTGAAGCTTTCTTT. The rearrangement joins TRBV11-3 to TRBJ1-1; D remains ambiguous. CDR1 is SGHNT, CDR2 YENEEA, per germline. The length of the CDR3 is 13 residues. V lost 2 bases and J 7 bases, leaving 11 bases between the germline ends.

The chain carries TRBV5-1 and TRBJ1-2; 7 bases match TRBD1. This CDR3 region has 13 residues. The germline V gene has CDR1 SGHRS and CDR2 YFSETQ. V lost 4 bases and J lost 8; bases outside the gene matches: 8. In DNA, the CDR3 is TGCGCCAGCAGCCCCACAGGGGACCGGGGCTACACCTTC. Amino acids: CASSPTGDRGYTF. The full variable domain, its missing parts supplied by reference TRBV5-1 and TRBJ1-2, is KAGVTQTPRYLIKTRGQQVTLSCSPISGHRSVSWYQQTPGQGLQFLFEYFSETQRNKGNFPGRFSGRQFSNSRSEMNVSTLELGDSALYLCASSPTGDRGYTFGSGTRLTVV.

V gene TRBV7-3 combines with J gene TRBJ2-1; 7 nucleotides match TRBD2. Looked up from germline, CDR1 is SGHTA and CDR2 is FQGTGA. Losses at the gene ends were 0 bases for V and 3 bases for J; bases not matched to a gene: 2. This CDR3 has 15 residues. The CDR3 DNA reads TGTGCCAGCAGCTTAACCCGGGACTACTACAATGAGCAGTTCTTC. It specifies CASSLTRDYYNEQFF.

The V and J genes are TRBV2 and TRBJ1-1, with D perhaps matching TRBD1 (6 bases). The CDR3 totals 11 residues. V was cut by 11 bases and J by 1 base, with 8 bases left in between. Germline CDR1 is SNHLY and CDR2 is FYNNEI. CDR3 sequence (DNA): TGTGCCGTACAGGGGAACACTGAAGCTTTCTTT. Protein: CAVQGNTEAFF. The full variable domain, completed using reference TRBV2 and TRBJ1-1, is EPEVTQTPSHQVTQMGQEVILRCVPISNHLYFYWYRQILGQKVEFLVSFYNNEISEKSEIFDDQFSVERPDGSNFTLKIRSTKLEDSAMYFCAVQGNTEAFFGQGTRLTVV.

V usage is TRBV6-6 and J usage is TRBJ1-2; a possible D gene is TRBD1 (5 bases). The CDR3 length is 14 residues. Looked up from germline, CDR1 is MNHNY and CDR2 is SVGAGI (reference sequence). Trimming removed 2 bases at V and 6 bases at J, with 13 bases between. This CDR3 is CASSYLRGIDGYTF. Here the CDR3 DNA reads TGTGCCAGCAGTTACCTACGGGGGATCGATGGCTACACCTTC.

Concerning this clone itself: Other DNA sequences from this sample encode an identical CDR3 as well. The DNA for the CDR3 is TGTGCCAGCAGCTCCGACAGGGGCTATGGCTACACCTTC. Residues: CASSSDRGYGYTF. The gene calls are TRBV5-4 and TRBJ1-2, with TRBD1 matching 8 bases. Germline lookup yields CDR1 SGHNT and CDR2 YYREEE (reference sequence). The CDR3 spans 13 residues. Germline trimming cut 3 bases from V and 4 bases from J; bases unmatched to any gene: 2. Full variable domain (missing parts from reference TRBV5-4 and TRBJ1-2): ETGVTQSPTHLIKTRGQQVTLRCSSQSGHNTVSWYQQALGQGPQFIFQYYREEENGRGNFPPRFSGLQFPNYSSELNVNALELDDSALYLCASSSDRGYGYTFGSGTRLTVV.

This clone appeared a single time. The V gene is TRBV7-3, the J gene TRBJ2-2; TRBD1 aligns across 9 bases. Trimming at V came to 4 bases and at J to 4 bases, leaving 7 bases not matched to a gene. Germline values: CDR1 SGHTA, CDR2 FQGTGA. CDR3 size: 16 residues. In nucleotides, the CDR3 is TGTGCCAGCAGCTACGGAGGGACAGGGAGCACCGGGGAGCTGTTTTTT. This translates into CASSYGGTGSTGELFF.

This CDR3 reads CASSEQGSGNTIYF. The CDR3 DNA sequence: TGTGCCAGCAGCGAACAGGGTTCAGGAAACACCATATATTTT. The V gene is TRBV7-9, the J gene TRBJ1-3; a possible D gene is TRBD1 (6 bases). Germline V CDR1 and CDR2: SEHNR, FQNEAQ (reference sequence). CDR3 length equals 14 residues. V gave up 5 bases and J gave up 4 bases, with 12 bases separating them.

The V call is TRBV29-1, the J call TRBJ2-7; 8 bases are shared with TRBD1. The length of the CDR3 is 11 residues. The germline V gene has CDR1 SQVTM and CDR2 ANQGSEA. Unmatched junction bases numbered 4, after V lost 6 bases and J lost 6 bases. The CDR3 loop is CSVVTGVEQYF. The CDR3 DNA reads as TGCAGCGTGGTGACAGGGGTCGAGCAGTACTTC.

The J gene is TRBJ2-2, the V gene TRBV11-3; D is ambiguous. This CDR3 is built from 12 residues. With 0 bases removed from V and 7 bases from J, the gap between germline ends came to 3 bases. In germline, CDR1 is SGHNT, CDR2 YENEEA. CDR3 nucleotides: TGTGCCAGCAGCTTAGATATCGGGGAGCTGTTTTTT. Translated: CASSLDIGELFF.

The chain links TRBV30 to TRBJ2-5; 7 bases map to TRBD1. This CDR3 has 15 amino acids. From germline, CDR1 is GTSNPN and CDR2 SVGIG (reference sequence). The V and J ends lost 1 base and 7 bases, in that order; junction bases with no gene match: 12. CDR3 loop: CAWSAGTANLRTQYF. The CDR3 DNA is TGTGCCTGGAGTGCAGGGACAGCTAACCTAAGGACCCAGTACTTC.

About this clone itself: At one boundary the junction diverges from the germline segment, which might be a read error. This chain links TRBV5-3 with TRBJ2-3; either TRBD1 or TRBD2 may supply D (5 bases each). TRBV5-3 is placed among ORFs of uncertain function. This CDR3 region has 15 residues. CDR3: CASSLGTQQGDTQYF. The DNA of the CDR3 is TGTGCCAGCAGCTTAGGGACGCAGCAGGGAGATACGCAGTATTTT.

V and J are TRBV7-2 and TRBJ2-1; D perhaps matches TRBD2 (6 bases). The germline V and J ends were trimmed by 2 bases and 2 bases, with 7 bases remaining between them. The V gene's germline CDR1 is SGHTA and CDR2 FQGNSA. The CDR3 consists of 14 residues. This chain's CDR3 is CASSLSGAYNEQFF. The CDR3, as DNA: TGTGCCAGCAGCTTATCGGGGGCCTACAATGAGCAGTTCTTC. Full variable domain (rest looked up from reference TRBV7-2 and TRBJ2-1): GAGVSQSPSNKVTEKGKDVELRCDPISGHTALYWYRQSLGQGLEFLIYFQGNSAPDKSGLPSDRFSAERTGGSVSTLTIQRTQQEDSAVYLCASSLSGAYNEQFFGPGTRLTVL.

The chain employs TRBV25-1 and TRBJ2-1; 9 bases agree with TRBD2. The CDR3 length is 17 residues. The germline CDR1 and CDR2 sequences are MGHDK and SYGVNS. The trim removed 1 base at V and 8 bases at J, leaving 12 bases unmatched. DNA for the CDR3: TGTGCCAGCAGTGAATGGTTCGTAGCGGGAGTTCGCTATGAGCAGTTCTTC. Translation gives CASSEWFVAGVRYEQFF.

The CDR3 DNA is TGTGCCAGCAGCCCTACTGCGGGGGGGAAAACCGGGGAGCTGTTTTTT. It translates to CASSPTAGGKTGELFF. This sequence joins TRBV4-2 and TRBJ2-2; 9 positions agree with TRBD2. The ends lost 4 bases at V and 5 bases at J; junction bases unmatched: 8. Germline CDR1 LGHNA, CDR2 YNFKEQ. The CDR3 consists of 16 residues.

The table lists this clone with a few counts. This chain uses TRBV6-5 with TRBJ1-1; no reliable D call. This CDR3 is 12 amino acids long. The germline V gene encodes CDR1 MNHEY and CDR2 SVGAGI. The V end lost 5 bases, the J end lost 8 bases, and 12 bases lay between the germline ends. The CDR3 DNA is TGTGCCAGCAGTGCTCGGCCTAGCGAAGCTTTCTTT. It is translated as CASSARPSEAFF.

V and J are TRBV9 and TRBJ2-5; TRBD2 agrees at 9 bases. The ends lost 4 bases at V and 5 bases at J; junction bases unmatched: 3. Germline V gene sequence: CDR1 SGDLS, CDR2 YYNGEE. The CDR3 spans 13 residues. DNA for the CDR3: TGTGCCAGCAGCCCAGGGACTAGCGAGACCCAGTACTTC. It yields the protein CASSPGTSETQYF.

This chain joins TRBV7-3 and TRBJ1-1, with 7 bases matching TRBD1. The germline V gene has CDR1 SGHTA and CDR2 FQGTGA. The CDR3 totals 13 residues. The J segment lost 8 bases and the V segment lost 5 bases, leaving 8 bases of the junction unmatched. The CDR3 protein is CASSSDGTVEAFF. CDR3 bases: TGTGCCAGCAGCAGCGACGGGACAGTCGAAGCTTTCTTT.

The CDR3 spells CASSKGTSEVYEQYF. Written as DNA, the CDR3 is TGTGCCAGCAGCAAGGGGACTAGCGAGGTCTACGAGCAGTACTTC. The V and J genes are TRBV7-2 and TRBJ2-7, with TRBD2 matching 10 bases. CDR3 size: 15 residues. CDR1 and CDR2 (germline): SGHTA, FQGNSA. After removal of 5 bases from V and 3 bases from J, the junction contained 7 bases not matched to a gene.